What follows are 23 T cell receptor beta chains derived from one specimen sequenced in a study of identical twins. TCRdb itself ran the 5' RACE reads through MiXCR, one entry per CDR3 protein. The table includes 600,000 to 800,000 distinct CDR3 sequences, roughly 20% detected once. This sample was also put to use in a study of T cells expressing NK-cell markers.

Sequencing was carried out using PBMCs. The origin of the receptors is a woman between 18 and 30 years old in good health.

This clonotype has a count of ten or more. V and J are TRBV5-1 and TRBJ2-1; D possibly uses TRBD1 or TRBD2 (5 bases each). Between the trimmed V and J ends, which lost 4 bases and 12 bases, there was a span of 17 bases. Germline V gene lookup returns CDR1 SGHRS and CDR2 YFSETQ. There are 13 residues in the CDR3. CDR3 residues: CASSRGVLDWQFF. The CDR3 DNA reads TGCGCCAGCAGCCGAGGGGTCTTGGATTGGCAGTTCTTC.

The chain couples TRBV20-1 to TRBJ2-5; no reliable D call. CDR3 length: 12 amino acids. Germline CDR1 and CDR2: DFQATT and SNEGSKA (reference sequence). Trimming left V 5 bases short and J 9 bases short, with 16 bases between. For the CDR3, the DNA is TGCAGTGCTTACCTGACGGGCTTCTCCCAGTACTTC. Translating it yields CSAYLTGFSQYF.

V is TRBV5-1 and J is TRBJ2-3, with D possibly being TRBD2 (6 bases). Trimming stripped 4 bases from V and 3 bases from J, with 15 bases between. The CDR3 extends over 15 amino acids. Germline V gene lookup returns CDR1 SGHRS and CDR2 YFSETQ. CDR3 bases: TGCGCCAGCAGCCCAGTGGGCGGGACGACAGATACGCAGTATTTT. The encoded protein is CASSPVGGTTDTQYF.

This clonotype was observed a single time. DNA of the CDR3: TGTGCCAGCAGTTTACGATCAGGGAGGAGGACCCAGTACTTC. Amino acids: CASSLRSGRRTQYF. The chain combines TRBV12-3 or TRBV12-4 with TRBJ2-5; possibly TRBD2 for D (6 bases). The CDR3 extends over 14 amino acids. The V end lost 2 bases, the J end lost 7 bases, and 14 bases lay between the germline ends.

In this sample, this clonotype turned up a few times. The gene calls are TRBV20-1 and TRBJ1-1, with D hard to call. Trimming left V 3 bases short and J 6 bases short, with 8 bases between. Germline-derived CDR1 and CDR2 are DFQATT and SNEGSKA (reference sequence). The CDR3 is 11 residues long. The CDR3: CSARLRAEAFF. The DNA for the CDR3 is TGCAGTGCTAGGCTGAGGGCTGAAGCTTTCTTT.

This sequence joins TRBV11-2 and TRBJ2-3, with 12 nucleotides matching TRBD2. J was trimmed by 6 bases and V by 5 bases; bases with no gene match: 15. The CDR3 runs 18 residues. Germline V gene sequence: CDR1 SGHAT, CDR2 FQNNGV. CDR3 protein: CASSTTSGSTRAADTQYF. DNA of the CDR3: TGTGCCAGCAGCACGACTAGCGGGAGTACTCGGGCGGCCGATACGCAGTATTTT.

The genes are TRBV5-1 and TRBJ2-1; perhaps D is TRBD1 or TRBD2 (6 bases each). Trimming took 5 bases from V and 0 from J, leaving 24 bases between them. Germline assignment: CDR1 SGHRS and CDR2 YFSETQ. The CDR3 spans 19 residues. The CDR3 region has the DNA TGCGCCAGCAGTATGTATGGTGTTTTCGGGGGCAGCTCCTACAATGAGCAGTTCTTC. Translation: CASSMYGVFGGSSYNEQFF.

The sample holds a few counts of this clonotype. The rearrangement uses TRBV20-1 and TRBJ1-2; D ambiguous. From germline, CDR1 is DFQATT and CDR2 SNEGSKA (reference sequence). Trimming shortened V by 4 bases and J by 3 bases, and 6 bases separated the two germline ends. The CDR3 extends over 11 amino acids. The CDR3, as DNA: TGCAGTGCTATTTCCCACTATGGCTACACCTTC. It yields the protein CSAISHYGYTF.

This chain uses TRBV20-1 with TRBJ1-1, with TRBD1 matching over 11 bases. Trimming at V came to 3 bases and at J to 5 bases, leaving 5 bases not matched to a gene. CDR1 is DFQATT and CDR2 is SNEGSKA in the germline V gene (reference sequence). This CDR3 is built from 14 residues. The CDR3 DNA follows: TGCAGTGCTAGGGGACAGGGGGTCTTTACTGAAGCTTTCTTT. Translated: CSARGQGVFTEAFF.

V usage is TRBV9 and J usage is TRBJ2-2, with 9 bases matching TRBD1. After removal of 3 bases from V and 2 bases from J, the junction contained 8 bases not matched to a gene. The length of the CDR3 is 17 residues. Germline-derived CDR1 and CDR2 are SGDLS and YYNGEE. The CDR3 nucleotides read TGTGCCAGCAGCGCCCCACACAGGGGGCCAAACACCGGGGAGCTGTTTTTT. It codes for CASSAPHRGPNTGELFF.

The chain has TRBV7-2 and TRBJ1-2; D is perhaps TRBD1 (5 bases). The germline gives CDR1 SGHTA, CDR2 FQGNSA. With 8 bases removed from V and 7 bases from J, the gap between germline ends came to 17 bases. CDR3 length equals 13 residues. CDR3 sequence reads: CASSGPGTFGYTF. CDR3 nucleotides: TGTGCCAGCTCGGGCCCCGGGACGTTTGGCTACACCTTC.

Only a few counts were recorded for this clonotype. The rearrangement uses TRBV3-1 and TRBJ1-1; D remains ambiguous. The germline V and J ends were trimmed by 0 bases and 14 bases, with 7 bases remaining between them. The CDR3 consists of 10 residues. Per the germline V gene, CDR1 is LGHDT and CDR2 is YNNKEL (reference sequence). The CDR3 bases are TGTGCCAGCAGCCAAGACATTACCTTCTTT. Its translation: CASSQDITFF.

This clonotype was observed many times. The chain joins TRBV20-1 to TRBJ2-1, with D perhaps TRBD1 (6 bases). The length of the CDR3 is 13 residues. V lost 4 bases and J 5 bases, leaving 12 bases between the germline ends. From germline, CDR1 is DFQATT and CDR2 SNEGSKA (reference sequence). DNA of the CDR3: TGCAGTGCTAAACAGGGAGTGGACAATGAGCAGTTCTTC. This translates into CSAKQGVDNEQFF.

V gene TRBV6-5 combines with J gene TRBJ1-6; tentative D call: TRBD1 (6 bases). The CDR3 contains 15 residues. V was pared by 2 bases and J by 10 bases, with 15 bases between. CDR1 and CDR2 from the germline V gene are MNHEY and SVGAGI. The CDR3 here is CASSYLERGQSPLHF. DNA of the CDR3: TGTGCCAGCAGTTACCTTGAACGGGGGCAATCACCCCTCCACTTT.

This chain uses TRBV20-1 with TRBJ2-7; D is possibly TRBD1 (5 bases). V lost 3 bases to trimming and J lost 3 bases, with 12 bases between them. The CDR3 loop spans 13 amino acids. Germline lookup yields CDR1 DFQATT and CDR2 SNEGSKA (reference sequence). CDR3 DNA: TGCAGTGCTAGCGGAAAGGGGCTCTACGAGCAGTACTTC. It specifies CSASGKGLYEQYF.

This clonotype was detected only a few times. The chain links TRBV7-9 to TRBJ2-4; TRBD2 matches at 8 bases. CDR3 length: 12 amino acids. Trimming cost V 10 bases and J 8 bases; bases outside gene matches: 7. Looked up from germline, CDR1 is SEHNR and CDR2 is FQNEAQ (reference sequence). The CDR3 reads CATGGGMDIQYF. The CDR3 DNA is TGTGCCACCGGGGGGGGCATGGACATTCAGTACTTC.

A few counts support this clonotype. The chain is built from TRBV4-3 and TRBJ2-1; D is unresolved. Germline CDR1 is LGHNA and CDR2 is YSLEER. The CDR3 runs 16 residues. Trimming took off 1 base at V and 0 bases at J, with 10 bases between the two ends. CDR3 sequence: CASSQADWISYNEQFF. As DNA, the CDR3 is TGCGCCAGCAGCCAAGCCGACTGGATCTCCTACAATGAGCAGTTCTTC.

This chain uses TRBV3-1 with TRBJ2-3, with D possibly TRBD1 on 6 matching bases. In germline, CDR1 is LGHDT, CDR2 YNNKEL (reference sequence). The CDR3 totals 14 residues. Trimming took 1 base from V and 13 from J, leaving 18 bases between them. CDR3 DNA sequence: TGTGCCAGCAGCCAAGTAGGGGGTTCCACGGTTAAGTATTTT. As protein: CASSQVGGSTVKYF.

This clonotype was counted only a few times. The rearrangement uses TRBV29-1 and TRBJ2-2, with D possibly called TRBD1 or TRBD2 (5 bases each). This CDR3 has 16 amino acids. Looked up from germline, CDR1 is SQVTM and CDR2 is ANQGSEA. The ends were cut back, 6 bases at V and 2 bases at J, with 19 bases in the middle. CDR3 region: CSVLFGAGHNTGELFF. CDR3 DNA sequence: TGCAGCGTCCTCTTTGGGGCGGGTCACAACACCGGGGAGCTGTTTTTT.

This clonotype showed up just a few times. The rearrangement uses TRBV5-1 and TRBJ2-3; D not resolved. The CDR3 length is 12 residues. The V end lost 10 bases, the J end lost 7 bases, and 16 bases lay between the germline ends. The germline V gene has CDR1 SGHRS and CDR2 YFSETQ. CDR3: CARRAITNTQYF. Here the CDR3 DNA reads TGCGCCCGAAGGGCAATCACGAATACGCAGTATTTT.

This clonotype has only a few counts. This chain uses TRBV24-1 with TRBJ2-3; D gene uncertain. V dropped 0 bases and J dropped 4 bases, with 1 base sitting between them. The CDR3 length is 12 residues. Germline V CDR1 and CDR2: KGHDR, SFDVKD. The CDR3 DNA follows: TGTGCCACCAGTGATTTGGCAGATACGCAGTATTTT. Protein: CATSDLADTQYF.

This clonotype showed up just a few times. Here the CDR3 reads CASSETQGVQETQYF. CDR3 in DNA: TGCGCCAGCAGTGAGACGCAGGGGGTACAGGAGACCCAGTACTTC. The chain is built from TRBV10-2 and TRBJ2-5; 7 bases match TRBD1. The trim removed 2 bases at V and 5 bases at J, leaving 8 bases unmatched. Looked up from germline, CDR1 is WSHSY and CDR2 is SAAADI. The CDR3 totals 15 residues.

The chain employs TRBV5-1 and TRBJ2-7, with a possible D match to TRBD2 (5 bases). The CDR3 consists of 14 residues. Germline V gene sequence: CDR1 SGHRS, CDR2 YFSETQ. Trimming stripped 1 base from V and 1 base from J, with 9 bases between. CDR3 residues: CASSLLTGSYEQYF. Written as DNA, the CDR3 is TGCGCCAGCAGCTTGTTAACGGGATCCTACGAGCAGTACTTC.